Described below is a single T cell receptor (beta chain) sequence and its context. The antigen is unknown. Other DNA sequences in the same sample also yield this CDR3. The assay was immunoSEQ multiplex PCR, and TCRdb's table has in-frame clones only and misses some. Of about 42,000 clones in the sample, 81% are singletons; the top ten hold 2.5% to 3%. This sample was included in a study of PD-L1 blockade in urothelial cancer. Study as a whole: Prior chemotherapy ranged from 0 to 3 regimens per patient. After treatment start, blood was analyzed at 3 weeks (second dose) and at 6 weeks. Counts from blood samples showed a median of roughly 150,000 T cells.

The study's findings and limits: Durable-benefit cases showed more tumor-associated blood clone expansion at 3 weeks.

Sequencing used PBMCs, obtained around atezolizumab (anti-PD-L1) treatment. The source of this sequence is a man aged 70-80 years with urothelial cancer.

The CDR3 DNA reads as TGTGCCAGCAGCTCCTCTAGCGGAAGCTACAATGAGCAGTTCTTC. It codes for CASSSSSGSYNEQFF. This chain links TRBV7-3 with TRBJ2-1; 7 positions agree with TRBD2. The CDR3 covers 15 residues. The germline V gene has CDR1 SGHTA and CDR2 FQGTGA. With 4 bases clipped from V and 3 bases from J, the junction kept 6 bases outside the gene matches.